This TCR beta chain was identified in a study of beta chain features in type 1 diabetes. Details on this clone: Its antigen is undetermined.

With 0 bases removed from V and 4 bases from J, the gap between germline ends came to 11 bases. CDR1 GTSNPN and CDR2 SVGIG come from the germline V gene (reference sequence). The CDR3 spans 14 residues. Study-wide findings and caveats: There was a moderate but significant shortening of TCRB CDR3s in all four CD4+ subsets of Type 1 diabetes patients.

Every isolated RNA sample was fully reverse transcribed, so sequencing captured expressed TCRB transcripts. TCRdb's copy holds only in-frame clones and misses some; the assay was immunoSEQ multiplex PCR. The sample lists under 300,000 clones, roughly 16% occurring once. The chain links TRBV30 to TRBJ2-3; D gene ambiguous. Material: naive CD4+ T cells from blood. The sequence came from a man aged 25 to 45 with type 1 diabetes. The CDR3 coding sequence is TGTGCCTGGAGTGTACTGCGACCCCCAGATACGCAGTATTTT. Translation gives CAWSVLRPPDTQYF.